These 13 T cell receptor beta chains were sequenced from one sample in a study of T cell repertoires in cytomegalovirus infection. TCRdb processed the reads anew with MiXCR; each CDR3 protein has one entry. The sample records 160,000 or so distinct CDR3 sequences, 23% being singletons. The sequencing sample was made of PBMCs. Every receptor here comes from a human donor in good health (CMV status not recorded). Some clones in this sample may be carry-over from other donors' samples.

Here the CDR3 reads CASSNAGFDSPLHF. CDR3 in DNA: TGCGCCAGCAGCAATGCGGGGTTTGATTCACCCCTCCACTTT. V and J are TRBV5-1 and TRBJ1-6; D not certain. The V gene lost 4 bases and the J gene lost 8 bases, with 13 bases spanning the gap. The CDR3 runs to 14 residues. The germline V gene encodes CDR1 SGHRS and CDR2 YFSETQ.

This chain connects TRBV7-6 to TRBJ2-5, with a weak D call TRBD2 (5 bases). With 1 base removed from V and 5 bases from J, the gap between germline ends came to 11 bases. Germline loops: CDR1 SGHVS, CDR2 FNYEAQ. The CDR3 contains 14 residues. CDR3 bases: TGTGCCAGCAGCTTAGATCGGGGTCGGGAGACCCAGTACTTC. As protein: CASSLDRGRETQYF.

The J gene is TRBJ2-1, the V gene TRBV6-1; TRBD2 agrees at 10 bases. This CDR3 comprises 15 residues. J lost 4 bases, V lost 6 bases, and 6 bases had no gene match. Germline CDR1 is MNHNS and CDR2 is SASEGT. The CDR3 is CASRRLAGEYNEQFF. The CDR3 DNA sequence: TGTGCCAGCAGACGTCTAGCGGGGGAGTACAATGAGCAGTTCTTC.

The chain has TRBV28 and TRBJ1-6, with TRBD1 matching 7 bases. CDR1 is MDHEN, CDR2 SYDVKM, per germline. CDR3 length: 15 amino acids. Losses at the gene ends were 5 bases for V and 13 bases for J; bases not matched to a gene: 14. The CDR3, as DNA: TGTGCCAGCAGTCAGAGAGGGACAGCGGTTTCTCCCCTCCACTTT. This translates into CASSQRGTAVSPLHF.

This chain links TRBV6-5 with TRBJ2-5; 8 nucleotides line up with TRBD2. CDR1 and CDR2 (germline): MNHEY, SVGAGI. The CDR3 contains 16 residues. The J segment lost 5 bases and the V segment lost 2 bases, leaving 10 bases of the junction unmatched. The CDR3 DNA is TGTGCCAGCAGTTACGGTAGCGGGGCCCGTCTGGAGACCCAGTACTTC. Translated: CASSYGSGARLETQYF.

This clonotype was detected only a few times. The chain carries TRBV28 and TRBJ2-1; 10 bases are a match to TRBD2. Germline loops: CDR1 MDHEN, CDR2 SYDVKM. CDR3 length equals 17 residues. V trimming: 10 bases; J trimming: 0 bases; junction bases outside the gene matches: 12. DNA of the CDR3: TGTGCCACCCGCTCAACTAGCGGGGCCTCCTCCTACAATGAGCAGTTCTTC. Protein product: CATRSTSGASSYNEQFF. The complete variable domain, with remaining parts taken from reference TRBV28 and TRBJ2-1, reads DVKVTQSSRYLVKRTGEKVFLECVQDMDHENMFWYRQDPGLGLRLIYFSYDVKMKEKGDIPEGYSVSREKKERFSLILESASTNQTSMYLCATRSTSGASSYNEQFFGPGTRLTVL.

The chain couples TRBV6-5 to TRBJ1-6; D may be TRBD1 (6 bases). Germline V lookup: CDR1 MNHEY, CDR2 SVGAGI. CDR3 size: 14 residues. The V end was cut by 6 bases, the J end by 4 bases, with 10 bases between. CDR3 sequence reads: CASRRTVYNSPLHF. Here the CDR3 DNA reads TGTGCCAGCAGGCGGACAGTTTATAATTCACCCCTCCACTTT.

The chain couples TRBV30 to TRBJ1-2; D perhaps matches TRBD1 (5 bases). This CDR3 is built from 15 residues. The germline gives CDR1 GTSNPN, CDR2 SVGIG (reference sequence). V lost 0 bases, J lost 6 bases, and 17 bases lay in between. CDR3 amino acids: CAWSVNPLGRDGYTF. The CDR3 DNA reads TGTGCCTGGAGTGTGAACCCACTGGGGCGCGATGGCTACACCTTC.

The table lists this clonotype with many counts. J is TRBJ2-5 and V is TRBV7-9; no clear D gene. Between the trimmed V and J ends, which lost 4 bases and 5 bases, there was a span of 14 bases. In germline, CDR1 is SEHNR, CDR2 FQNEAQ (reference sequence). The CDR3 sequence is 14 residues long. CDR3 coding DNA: TGTGCCAGCAGCTACACAGTTTCCAAGGAGACCCAGTACTTC. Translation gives CASSYTVSKETQYF.

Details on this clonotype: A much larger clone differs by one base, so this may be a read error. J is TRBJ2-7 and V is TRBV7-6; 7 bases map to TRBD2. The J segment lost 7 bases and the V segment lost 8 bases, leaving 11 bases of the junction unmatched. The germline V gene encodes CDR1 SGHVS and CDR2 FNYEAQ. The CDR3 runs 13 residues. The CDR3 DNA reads TGTGCCAGCCGCAGAGGAGAGGGAGGGGAGCAGTACTTC. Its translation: CASRRGEGGEQYF.

The DNA of the CDR3 is TGTGCCACCAGTGATTTGCGGCAGACCGGGACTTATGGCTACACCTTC. Its protein product is CATSDLRQTGTYGYTF. The chain employs TRBV24-1 and TRBJ1-2; D is perhaps TRBD1 (5 bases). The V end was cut by 0 bases, the J end by 5 bases, with 15 bases between. Germline CDR1 reads KGHDR; CDR2 reads SFDVKD. This CDR3 has 16 amino acids.

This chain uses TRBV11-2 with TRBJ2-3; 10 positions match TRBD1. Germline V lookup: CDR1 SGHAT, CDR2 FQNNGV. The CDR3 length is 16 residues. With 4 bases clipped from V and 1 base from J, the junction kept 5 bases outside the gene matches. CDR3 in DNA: TGTGCCAGCAGCTGGGGACAGGGGAGCGGCACAGATACGCAGTATTTT. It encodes CASSWGQGSGTDTQYF.

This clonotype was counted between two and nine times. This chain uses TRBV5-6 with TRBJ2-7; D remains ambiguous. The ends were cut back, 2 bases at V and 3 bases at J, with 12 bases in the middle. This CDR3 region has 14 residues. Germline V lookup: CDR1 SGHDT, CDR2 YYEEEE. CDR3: CASSLRVAIYEQYF. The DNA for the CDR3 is TGTGCCAGCAGCTTAAGGGTCGCGATCTACGAGCAGTACTTC.